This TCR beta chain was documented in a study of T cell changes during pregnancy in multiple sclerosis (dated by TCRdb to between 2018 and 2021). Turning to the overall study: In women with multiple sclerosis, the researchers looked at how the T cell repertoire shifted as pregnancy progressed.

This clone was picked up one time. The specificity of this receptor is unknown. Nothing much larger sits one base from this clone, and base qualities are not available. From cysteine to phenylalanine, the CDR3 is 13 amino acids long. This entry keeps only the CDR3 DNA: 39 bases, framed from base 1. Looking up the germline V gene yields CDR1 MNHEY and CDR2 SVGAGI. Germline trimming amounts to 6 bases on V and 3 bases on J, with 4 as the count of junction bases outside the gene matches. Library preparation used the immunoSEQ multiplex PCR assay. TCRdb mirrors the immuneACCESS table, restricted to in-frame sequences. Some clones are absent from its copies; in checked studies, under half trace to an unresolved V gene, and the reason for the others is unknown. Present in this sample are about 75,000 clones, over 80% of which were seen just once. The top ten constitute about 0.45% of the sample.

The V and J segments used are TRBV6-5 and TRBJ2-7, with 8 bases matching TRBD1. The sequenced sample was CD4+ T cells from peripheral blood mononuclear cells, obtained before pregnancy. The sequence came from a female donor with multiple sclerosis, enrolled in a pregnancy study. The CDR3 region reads CASSLDRDYEQYF. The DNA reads TGTGCCAGCAGCTTGGACAGGGACTACGAGCAGTACTTC.